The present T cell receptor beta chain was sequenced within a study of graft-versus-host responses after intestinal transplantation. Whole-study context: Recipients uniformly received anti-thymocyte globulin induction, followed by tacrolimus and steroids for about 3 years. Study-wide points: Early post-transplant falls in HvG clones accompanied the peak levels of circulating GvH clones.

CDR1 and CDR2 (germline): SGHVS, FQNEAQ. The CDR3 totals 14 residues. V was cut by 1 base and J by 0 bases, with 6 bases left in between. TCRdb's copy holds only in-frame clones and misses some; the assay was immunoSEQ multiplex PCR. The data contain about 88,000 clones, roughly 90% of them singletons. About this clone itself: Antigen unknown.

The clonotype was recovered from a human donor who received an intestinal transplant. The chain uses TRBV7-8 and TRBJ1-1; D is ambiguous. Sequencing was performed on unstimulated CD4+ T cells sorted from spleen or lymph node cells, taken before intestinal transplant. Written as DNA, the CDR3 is TGTGCCAGCAGCTTAGTCCAGGTGAACACTGAAGCTTTCTTT. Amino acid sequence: CASSLVQVNTEAFF.